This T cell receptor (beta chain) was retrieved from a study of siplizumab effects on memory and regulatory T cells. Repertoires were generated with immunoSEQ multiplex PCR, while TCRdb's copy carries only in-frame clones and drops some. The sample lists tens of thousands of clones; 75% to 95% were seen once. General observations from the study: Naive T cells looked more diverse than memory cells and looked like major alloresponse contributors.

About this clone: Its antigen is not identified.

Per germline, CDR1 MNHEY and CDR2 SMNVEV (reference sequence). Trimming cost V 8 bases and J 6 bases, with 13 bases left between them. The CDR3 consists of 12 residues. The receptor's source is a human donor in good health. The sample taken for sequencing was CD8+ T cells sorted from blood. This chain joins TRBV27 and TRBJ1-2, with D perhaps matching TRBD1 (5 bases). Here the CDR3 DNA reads TGTGCCAGCGGGTTTCCAGGGAATGGCTACACCTTC. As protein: CASGFPGNGYTF.